The following is a T cell receptor beta chain sequence with its context. Alpha- and beta-chain coverage of first-strand cDNA came from TRAV- and TRBV-specific primers. TCR amplification used 20 PCR cycles, a constant-region primer and a V-primer adapter. TCRdb analysed the reads with MiXCR anew, one entry per CDR3 protein. The table lists almost 40,000 distinct CDR3 sequences, around a third of them singletons. Trimming at V came to 4 bases and at J to 6 bases, leaving 9 bases not matched to a gene. The length of the CDR3 is 15 residues. Germline CDR1 reads KGHDR; CDR2 reads SFDVKD. This sample was included in a study of low-dose radiotherapy and immunotherapy resistance in tumors. Turning to the study itself: With fractions of 0.5 Gy given every 2 weeks, Cohort 1 accumulated a total of 6.5 Gy. Patients took aspirin 300 mg by mouth once daily. This continued for four cycles, starting on cycle 1 day 1.

Indicated time point: before trial treatment. Advanced solid tumors without tumor-infiltrating lymphocytes were required for inclusion. The TCR sequence derives from a male donor with gallbladder cancer. Source: PBMCs, taken before treatment. V usage is TRBV24-1 and J usage is TRBJ2-3; 7 bases map to TRBD1. The CDR3 loop reads CATSDSKTGLDTQYF. CDR3 sequence (DNA): TGTGCCACCAGTGACTCCAAGACAGGGCTGGATACGCAGTATTTT.